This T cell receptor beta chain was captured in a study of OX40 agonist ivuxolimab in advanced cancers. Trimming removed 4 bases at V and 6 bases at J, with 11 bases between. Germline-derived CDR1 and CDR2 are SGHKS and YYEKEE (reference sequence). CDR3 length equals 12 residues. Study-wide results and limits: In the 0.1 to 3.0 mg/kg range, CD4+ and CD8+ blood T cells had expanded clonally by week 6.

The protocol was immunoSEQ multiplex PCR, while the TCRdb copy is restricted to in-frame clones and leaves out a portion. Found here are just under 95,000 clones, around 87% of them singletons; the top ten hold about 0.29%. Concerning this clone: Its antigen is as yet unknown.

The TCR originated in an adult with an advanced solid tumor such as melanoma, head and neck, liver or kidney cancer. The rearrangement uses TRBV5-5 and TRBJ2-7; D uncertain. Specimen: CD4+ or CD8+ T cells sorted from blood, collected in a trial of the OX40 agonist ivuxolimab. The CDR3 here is CASSPLAGEQYF. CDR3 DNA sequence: TGTGCCAGCAGCCCGTTGGCAGGCGAGCAGTACTTC.